This TCR beta chain stems from a study of Ad26.COV2.S vaccination and SARS-CoV-2 variants. Looking at the study overall: Donor allocation was to the COV1001 Ad26.COV2.S trial arm.

The table came from immunoSEQ multiplex PCR; TCRdb's copy has only in-frame clones and leaves some out. The sample holds hundreds of thousands of clones, roughly 90% seen once. The CDR3 totals 14 residues. Germline CDR1 is LGHDT and CDR2 is YNNKEL (reference sequence). V lost 6 bases and J 4 bases, leaving 16 bases between the germline ends. Treatment denoted: roughly 19 received Ad26.COV2.S at low or high dose, single or two shots; a few received placebo; per-sample allocation not given. Each sample was drawn 63 days after the first injection (of vaccine or placebo). In its sample, this clone was seen once.

The specimen was peripheral blood, collected in a trial of Ad26.COV2.S vaccine versus placebo. The chain combines TRBV3-1 (or the pseudogene TRBV3-2) with TRBJ2-7, with D maybe TRBD1 (6 bases). The receptor's source is a person between 18 and 59 years old who received the Ad26.COV2.S COVID-19 vaccine or a placebo. The CDR3 is CASRKGQIIYEQYF. For the CDR3, the DNA is TGTGCCAGCAGAAAAGGACAGATTATATACGAGCAGTACTTC.